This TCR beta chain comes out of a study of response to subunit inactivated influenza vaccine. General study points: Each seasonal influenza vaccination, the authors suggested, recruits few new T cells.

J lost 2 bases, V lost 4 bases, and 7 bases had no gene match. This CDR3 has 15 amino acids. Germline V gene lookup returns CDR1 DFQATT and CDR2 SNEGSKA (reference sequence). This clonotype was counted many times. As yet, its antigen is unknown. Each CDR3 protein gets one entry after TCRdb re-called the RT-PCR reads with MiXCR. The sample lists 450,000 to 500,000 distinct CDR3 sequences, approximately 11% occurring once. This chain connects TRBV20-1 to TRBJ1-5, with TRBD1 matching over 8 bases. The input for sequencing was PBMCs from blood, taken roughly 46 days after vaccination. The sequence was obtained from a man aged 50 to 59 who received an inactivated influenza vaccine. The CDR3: CSATPGRGRNQPQHF. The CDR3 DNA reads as TGCAGTGCTACCCCGGGCAGGGGGCGCAATCAGCCCCAGCATTTT.